Below, 9 T cell receptor beta chains from the same sample are listed, as sequenced in a study of T cells after yellow fever vaccination. A single record per CDR3 protein comes from TCRdb applying MiXCR to the 5' RACE reads. The sample includes approximately 70,000 distinct CDR3 sequences, approximately 7% of them seen just once. The sequences come from CD8+ T cells sorted from PBMCs, collected roughly 46 days after the first yellow fever vaccination. The receptors here all came from a man between 18 and 35 years old who received the YFV17D yellow fever vaccine.

This clonotype was observed many times. J is TRBJ2-7 and V is TRBV14; D is undetermined. V was trimmed by 1 base and J by 3 bases, leaving 10 bases between them. The germline CDR1 and CDR2 sequences are SGHDN and FVKESK. This CDR3 is 14 amino acids long. The CDR3 DNA is TGTGCCAGCAGCCAAGTCGCAGGAGACTACGAGCAGTACTTC. Translation gives CASSQVAGDYEQYF. Based on the CDR3 plus reference TRBV14 and TRBJ2-7, the full variable domain is EAGVTQFPSHSVIEKGQTVTLRCDPISGHDNLYWYRRVMGKEIKFLLHFVKESKQDESGMPNNRFLAERTGGTYSTLKVQPAELEDSGVYFCASSQVAGDYEQYFGPGTRLTVT.

This clonotype was seen many times. The chain uses TRBV24-1 and TRBJ1-2, with 7 nucleotides matching TRBD1. The CDR3 has 16 residues. Germline V gene lookup returns CDR1 KGHDR and CDR2 SFDVKD. Unmatched junction bases numbered 10, after V lost 3 bases and J lost 4 bases. The DNA of the CDR3 is TGTGCCACCAGTGATGTCACGGGGGACAGTGCCTATGGCTACACCTTC. Translated: CATSDVTGDSAYGYTF.

At least ten counts were recorded for this clonotype. The chain joins TRBV29-1 to TRBJ2-2, with D possibly being TRBD1 or TRBD2 (5 bases each). CDR1 and CDR2 from the germline V gene are SQVTM and ANQGSEA. The CDR3 sequence is 11 residues long. Trimming took off 5 bases at V and 6 bases at J, with 7 bases between the two ends. The CDR3 DNA is TGCAGCGTTTGGGGGTCCGGGGAGCTGTTTTTT. As protein: CSVWGSGELFF.

This clonotype was recorded at least ten times. The CDR3 loop is CATSPRRGDQETQYF. The CDR3 DNA follows: TGTGCCACCAGCCCCCGTAGAGGGGACCAAGAGACCCAGTACTTC. J is TRBJ2-5 and V is TRBV15, with D perhaps assigned TRBD1 or TRBD2 (5 bases each). The germline V gene encodes CDR1 LNHNV and CDR2 YYDKDF (reference sequence). The V end lost 5 bases, the J end lost 0 bases, and 13 bases lay between the germline ends. This CDR3 has 15 amino acids.

This clonotype was observed many times. The chain has TRBV27 and TRBJ2-5; D is possibly TRBD1 or TRBD2 (5 bases each). V was cut by 4 bases and J by 5 bases, with 17 bases left in between. Germline V CDR1 and CDR2: MNHEY, SMNVEV (reference sequence). CDR3 size: 15 residues. In nucleotides, the CDR3 is TGTGCCAGCAGTTCCAGGGCCGGAGGAGGCGAGACCCAGTACTTC. As protein: CASSSRAGGGETQYF.

This clonotype was observed a handful of times. The V call is TRBV4-1, the J call TRBJ2-3, with 9 bases lining up with TRBD2. Germline CDR1 is MGHRA and CDR2 is YSYEKL. V lost 0 bases and J lost 4; bases outside the gene matches: 8. This CDR3 contains 17 residues. The CDR3 DNA reads as TGCGCCAGCAGCCAAGATCAGGCGGGGGGGTGGTCAGATACGCAGTATTTT. Its translation: CASSQDQAGGWSDTQYF.

This clonotype came up a few times. This rearrangement joins TRBV5-6 to TRBJ2-5, with a possible D match to TRBD2 (6 bases). The CDR3 runs 13 residues. Trimming stripped 4 bases from V and 4 bases from J, with 11 bases between. Germline V gene lookup returns CDR1 SGHDT and CDR2 YYEEEE. CDR3 bases: TGTGCCAGCAGCCTCTGGGGAGGAGAGACCCAGTACTTC. Translation: CASSLWGGETQYF.

This clonotype was detected many times. V usage is TRBV29-1 and J usage is TRBJ1-2; TRBD1 might be the D (6 bases). This CDR3 is 12 amino acids long. The germline CDR1 and CDR2 sequences are SQVTM and ANQGSEA. V was trimmed by 5 bases and J by 7 bases, leaving 14 bases between them. CDR3 sequence: CSVLGGGGGYTF. DNA for the CDR3: TGCAGCGTTTTAGGAGGGGGAGGTGGCTACACCTTC.

The sample holds a few counts of this clonotype. The rearrangement joins TRBV18 to TRBJ2-5, with D tentatively TRBD1 (6 bases). This CDR3 has 15 amino acids. V was cut by 3 bases and J by 4 bases, with 15 bases left in between. Germline values: CDR1 KGHSH, CDR2 LQKENI. The CDR3 DNA follows: TGTGCCAGCTCACCCGGATGGGGGCGCATAGAGACCCAGTACTTC. This encodes CASSPGWGRIETQYF. Together with reference TRBV18 and TRBJ2-5, the CDR3 gives the full variable domain: NAGVMQNPRHLVRRRGQEARLRCSPMKGHSHVYWYRQLPEEGLKFMVYLQKENIIDESGMPKERFSAEFPKEGPSILRIQQVVRGDSAAYFCASSPGWGRIETQYFGPGTRLLVL.